One sample yielded the 10 T cell receptor beta chains listed below, sequenced in a study of regulatory T cells in long-lasting Graves disease. Time point given: newly diagnosed GD, antithyroid drugs for less than 3 months. Generation of the TCR library employed RNA extracted from PBMCs. HTBI primers from iRepertoire and Arm-PCR of CDR3 regions yielded the TCR beta libraries. TCRdb re-called the multiplex PCR reads with MiXCR, one entry per CDR3 protein. The data hold 600,000 to 650,000 distinct CDR3 sequences, with roughly 16% observed a single time. These data were also reused for a study on T cells in Graves' hyperthyroidism and ophthalmopathy.

Sequencing was performed on peripheral blood mononuclear cells (PBMCs), taken at new diagnosis, from a patient treated with antithyroid drugs. Receptors were obtained from a woman aged 25-40 years with Graves disease.

This clonotype was observed at least ten times. The chain combines TRBV6-1 with TRBJ2-1; the D call may be TRBD1 or TRBD2 (5 bases each). There are 15 residues in the CDR3. Deletions cut 8 bases from V and 7 bases from J, with 21 bases between. From germline, CDR1 is MNHNS and CDR2 SASEGT. CDR3 residues: CASASTGRKGNEQFF. CDR3 nucleotide sequence: TGTGCCAGCGCCTCTACGGGGAGAAAGGGGAATGAGCAGTTCTTC.

The chain employs TRBV3-1 and TRBJ2-1, with D perhaps matching TRBD1 or TRBD2 (7 bases each). The CDR3 sequence is 17 residues long. The V gene lost 0 bases and the J gene lost 7 bases, with 19 bases spanning the gap. The germline gives CDR1 LGHDT, CDR2 YNNKEL (reference sequence). The CDR3 spells CASSQDLPGQGGNEQFF. The CDR3 nucleotides are TGTGCCAGCAGCCAAGATCTGCCGGGGCAGGGGGGGAATGAGCAGTTCTTC.

The chain carries TRBV5-1 and TRBJ1-6, with D possibly being TRBD1 (5 bases). The CDR3 runs to 16 residues. V lost 4 bases and J 7 bases, leaving 18 bases between the germline ends. The germline CDR1 and CDR2 sequences are SGHRS and YFSETQ. The CDR3 loop is CASSMLPVGGNSPLHF. The CDR3 nucleotides are TGCGCCAGCAGCATGCTCCCTGTGGGGGGAAATTCACCCCTCCACTTT.

To note about this clonotype: This clone may be a read error of a much larger clone one base away. The rearrangement joins TRBV27 to TRBJ1-2; 10 bases are shared with TRBD1. With V trimmed by 5 bases and J by 8 bases, 14 bases remained unmatched. Germline V gene lookup returns CDR1 MNHEY and CDR2 SMNVEV (reference sequence). The CDR3 consists of 16 residues. This CDR3 is CASSKERRQGALGYTF. As DNA, the CDR3 is TGTGCCAGCAGTAAAGAAAGACGACAGGGGGCTTTGGGCTACACCTTC.

This clonotype occurred many times. The rearrangement uses TRBV28 and TRBJ2-1, with 11 positions matching TRBD2. The CDR3 extends over 17 amino acids. V dropped 6 bases and J dropped 5; count of bases not matched to a gene: 12. In germline, CDR1 is MDHEN, CDR2 SYDVKM. The CDR3: CASRRKRVTSGNNEQFF. The CDR3, as DNA: TGTGCCAGCAGGCGGAAAAGGGTGACTAGCGGGAACAATGAGCAGTTCTTC. Looking up the rest from reference TRBV28 and TRBJ2-1 gives the full variable domain: DVKVTQSSRYLVKRTGEKVFLECVQDMDHENMFWYRQDPGLGLRLIYFSYDVKMKEKGDIPEGYSVSREKKERFSLILESASTNQTSMYLCASRRKRVTSGNNEQFFGPGTRLTVL.

This clonotype was seen ten or more times. The rearrangement joins TRBV7-3 to TRBJ2-5; D is possibly TRBD2 (6 bases). V was pared by 5 bases and J by 4 bases, with 11 bases between. The CDR3 is made up of 13 amino acids. Germline V gives CDR1 SGHTA, CDR2 FQGTGA. CDR3 residues: CASSPRTTETQYF. In nucleotides, the CDR3 is TGTGCCAGCAGCCCCCGGACTACAGAGACCCAGTACTTC.

J is TRBJ2-7 and V is TRBV9; TRBD2 might be the D (6 bases). The germline gives CDR1 SGDLS, CDR2 YYNGEE. Trimming removed 0 bases from V and 0 bases from J, with 10 bases in between. CDR3 length: 15 amino acids. This CDR3 reads CASSVGPGDSYEQYF. CDR3 nucleotide sequence: TGTGCCAGCAGCGTAGGGCCGGGGGACTCCTACGAGCAGTACTTC.

This clonotype occurred many times. V gene TRBV2 combines with J gene TRBJ2-7; TRBD1 or TRBD2 may be the D gene (5 bases each). Germline-derived CDR1 and CDR2 are SNHLY and FYNNEI. V dropped 0 bases and J dropped 4 bases, with 19 bases sitting between them. The CDR3 is 17 amino acids. The CDR3 sequence is CASSEASGTAIIYEQYF. The CDR3 DNA sequence: TGTGCCAGCAGTGAAGCGTCAGGGACCGCCATAATTTACGAGCAGTACTTC.

A word on this clonotype: A read error is the likely source, as a far larger clone sits one nucleotide away. No conserved phenylalanine or tryptophan ends this CDR3, so it is likely a read error. V and J are TRBV12-3 or TRBV12-4 and TRBJ2-1; D unclear. The J call is uncertain, as TRBJ2-5 better fits the DNA end. CDR3 length: 16 residues. The CDR3 sequence: CASSLGRVPTQETQYS. Written as DNA, the CDR3 is TGTGCCAGCAGTTTAGGTCGGGTACCGACTCAAGAGACCCAGTACTCC.

This clonotype was counted a few times. The chain couples TRBV6-2 or TRBV6-3 to TRBJ1-2, with D possibly matching TRBD1 (5 bases). CDR1 and CDR2 (germline): MNHEY, SVGEGT. The V end was cut by 0 bases, the J end by 5 bases, with 28 bases between. This CDR3 contains 20 residues. CDR3 region: CASSYSFMRGPTSRSYGYTF. In DNA, the CDR3 is TGTGCCAGCAGTTACTCGTTTATGCGGGGCCCAACTAGCAGGTCTTATGGCTACACCTTC.